The 10 T cell receptor beta chains reported below all come from one sample, sequenced in a study of blood T cell repertoires in COVID-19. TCRdb keeps only in-frame clones here, not all; method: immunoSEQ multiplex PCR. The data hold about 100,000 clones, with about 85% observed a single time. Sequencing input: peripheral blood. Every receptor here comes from a human donor in a cohort sampled during active COVID-19.

This chain connects TRBV5-1 to TRBJ1-5; D is unresolved. The CDR3 runs to 13 residues. Germline V gene lookup returns CDR1 SGHRS and CDR2 YFSETQ. V was trimmed by 0 bases and J by 4 bases, leaving 5 bases between them. The CDR3 reads CASSLDSNQPQHF. In DNA form, the CDR3 reads TGCGCCAGCAGCTTGGATAGTAATCAGCCCCAGCATTTT.

The chain couples TRBV19 to TRBJ2-7, with D perhaps TRBD1 (5 bases). The CDR3 is 11 residues long. Germline V gene data show CDR1 as LNHDA and CDR2 as SQIVND (reference sequence). The germline V and J ends were trimmed by 5 bases and 3 bases, with 5 bases remaining between them. The CDR3: CASSDSYEQYF. The CDR3 DNA sequence: TGTGCCAGTAGTGACAGCTACGAGCAGTACTTC.

This clone was counted once. V gene TRBV29-1 combines with J gene TRBJ1-2; D perhaps matches TRBD1 (5 bases). V was pared by 7 bases and J by 4 bases, with 16 bases between. Germline CDR1 and CDR2: SQVTM and ANQGSEA. The CDR3 has 13 residues. The CDR3 reads CSARDDRTYGYTF. The CDR3, as DNA: TGCAGCGCTCGAGATGACAGAACCTATGGCTACACCTTC.

This rearrangement joins TRBV7-2 to TRBJ2-3; D gene ambiguous. The germline V gene has CDR1 SGHTA and CDR2 FQGNSA. The V and J ends lost 1 base and 1 base respectively, with 6 bases between them. The CDR3 is 14 amino acids. The CDR3 here is CASSLEQGTDTQYF. CDR3 bases: TGTGCCAGCAGCTTAGAGCAAGGCACAGATACGCAGTATTTT.

This chain connects TRBV2 to TRBJ1-1; tentative D call: TRBD1 (6 bases). V lost 4 bases, J lost 3 bases, and 15 bases lay in between. The CDR3 contains 15 residues. Per the germline V gene, CDR1 is SNHLY and CDR2 is FYNNEI. CDR3 nucleotide sequence: TGTGCCAGCAGTGGAATCCAGGGGTGGGACACTGAAGCTTTCTTT. Translated, it gives CASSGIQGWDTEAFF.

The rearrangement uses TRBV12-3 or TRBV12-4 and TRBJ1-2; D is uncertain. CDR3 length equals 13 residues. The germline V and J ends were trimmed by 5 bases and 4 bases, with 11 bases remaining between them. The CDR3 DNA is TGTGCCAGCAGTCCTAGCCCCCCCTATGGCTACACCTTC. Translating gives CASSPSPPYGYTF.

The V and J genes are TRBV7-2 and TRBJ2-7, with 8 bases aligning to TRBD2. Germline V lookup: CDR1 SGHTA, CDR2 FQGNSA. V was clipped by 1 base and J by 0 bases; unmatched bases: 2. This CDR3 spans 15 amino acids. DNA for the CDR3: TGTGCCAGCAGCTTAGGCGGGACTAGCTCCTACGAGCAGTACTTC. Residues: CASSLGGTSSYEQYF.

V is TRBV15 and J is TRBJ1-3, with D perhaps TRBD1 (5 bases). Germline V gives CDR1 LNHNV, CDR2 YYDKDF (reference sequence). V gave up 9 bases and J gave up 0 bases, with 15 bases separating them. This CDR3 spans 15 amino acids. The CDR3 region has the DNA TGTGCCACGCCGGGGGACGGTGCCTCTGGAAACACCATATATTTT. Amino acid sequence: CATPGDGASGNTIYF. The full variable domain, in which reference TRBV15 and TRBJ1-3 provide the parts outside the CDR3, is DAMVIQNPRYQVTQFGKPVTLSCSQTLNHNVMYWYQQKSSQAPKLLFHYYDKDFNNEADTPDNFQSRRPNTSFCFLDIRSPGLGDTAMYLCATPGDGASGNTIYFGEGSWLTVV.

This clone was counted a single time. V is TRBV11-2 and J is TRBJ2-5; TRBD1 matches at 7 bases. CDR1 SGHAT and CDR2 FQNNGV come from the germline V gene. The CDR3 loop spans 14 amino acids. V shed 4 bases, J shed 5 bases, and the junction held 7 bases outside the gene matches. CDR3 sequence reads: CASSSGQVGETQYF. DNA of the CDR3: TGTGCCAGCAGCTCCGGACAGGTGGGGGAGACCCAGTACTTC.

This chain joins TRBV27 and TRBJ2-1, with 7 bases lining up with TRBD1. Trimming at V came to 0 bases and at J to 10 bases, leaving 3 bases not matched to a gene. Germline loops: CDR1 MNHEY, CDR2 SMNVEV (reference sequence). This CDR3 region has 13 residues. The CDR3 loop is CASSLSRGGEQFF. The DNA for the CDR3 is TGTGCCAGCAGTTTATCACGAGGGGGCGAGCAGTTCTTC.